The subject of this entry is one T cell receptor beta chain. As yet, its antigen is unknown. Clones were read by immunoSEQ multiplex PCR, and TCRdb kept only the in-frame ones, dropping some. Here the sample spans approximately 21,000 clones, approximately 78% being singletons. The source of the sample is a study of CD4 T cells in relation to SARS-CoV-2 and coronaviruses. Between the trimmed V and J ends, which lost 0 bases and 9 bases, there was a span of 9 bases. This CDR3 spans 13 amino acids. Germline loops: CDR1 MNHEY, CDR2 SVGAGI. CD4+ T cells from unexposed donors were obtained before the COVID-19 pandemic (2011-2018). The cells were cultured for under twelve days before CD4+ T cells were isolated.

Input material: CD4+ T cells from PBMCs, cultured in vitro. The clonotype comes from a human donor in good health. The chain joins TRBV6-5 to TRBJ2-1; D uncertain. The CDR3 DNA reads as TGTGCCAGCAGTTACTCGGCGAACTTTGAGCAGTTCTTC. It yields the protein CASSYSANFEQFF.